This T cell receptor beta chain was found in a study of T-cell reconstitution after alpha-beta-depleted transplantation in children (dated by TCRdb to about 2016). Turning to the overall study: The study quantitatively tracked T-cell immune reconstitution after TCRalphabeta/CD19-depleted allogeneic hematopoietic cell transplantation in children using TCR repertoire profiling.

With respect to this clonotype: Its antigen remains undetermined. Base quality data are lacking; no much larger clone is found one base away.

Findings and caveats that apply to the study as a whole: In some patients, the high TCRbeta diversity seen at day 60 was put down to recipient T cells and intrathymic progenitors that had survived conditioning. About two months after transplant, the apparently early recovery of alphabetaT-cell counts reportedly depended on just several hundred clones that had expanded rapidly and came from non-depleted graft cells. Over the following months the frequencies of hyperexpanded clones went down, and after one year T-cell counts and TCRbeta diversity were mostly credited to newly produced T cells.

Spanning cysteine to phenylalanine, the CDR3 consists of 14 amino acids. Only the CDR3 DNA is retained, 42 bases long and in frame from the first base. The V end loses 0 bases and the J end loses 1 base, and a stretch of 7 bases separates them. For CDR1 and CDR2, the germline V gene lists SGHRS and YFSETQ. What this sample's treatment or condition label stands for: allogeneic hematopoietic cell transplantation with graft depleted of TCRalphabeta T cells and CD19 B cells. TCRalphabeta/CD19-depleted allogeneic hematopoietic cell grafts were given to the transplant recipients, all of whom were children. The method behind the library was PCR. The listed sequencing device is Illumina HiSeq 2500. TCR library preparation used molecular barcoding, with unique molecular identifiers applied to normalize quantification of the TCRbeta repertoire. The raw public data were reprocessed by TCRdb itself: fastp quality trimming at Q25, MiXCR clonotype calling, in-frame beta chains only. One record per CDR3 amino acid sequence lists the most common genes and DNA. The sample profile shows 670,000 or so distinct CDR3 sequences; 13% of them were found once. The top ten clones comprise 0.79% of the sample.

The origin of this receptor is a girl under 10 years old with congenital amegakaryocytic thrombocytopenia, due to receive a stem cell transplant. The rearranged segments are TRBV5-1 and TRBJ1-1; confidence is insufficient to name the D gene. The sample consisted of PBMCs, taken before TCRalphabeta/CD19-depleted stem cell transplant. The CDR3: CASSLEVANTEAFF. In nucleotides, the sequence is TGCGCCAGCAGCTTGGAGGTGGCGAACACTGAAGCTTTCTTT.